This T cell receptor beta chain was sequenced during a study of T-cell memory formation after mild COVID-19. Points from the study as a whole: Contracting CD4+ clones were located mainly in CM and EM, and CD8+ clones in EMRA. Pre-infection memory harbored some responding clones, suggesting cross-reactive memory joined.

Trimming stripped 4 bases from V and 0 bases from J, with 13 bases between. The germline V gene has CDR1 DFQATT and CDR2 SNEGSKA (reference sequence). This CDR3 is built from 14 residues. In regard to this clonotype: Its antigen is unidentified.

MiXCR, run by TCRdb on the 5' RACE reads, gives a single entry per CDR3 protein. This sample has 120,000 to 150,000 distinct CDR3 sequences, with 15% to 20% found just once. The receptor was derived from an adult woman who had mild COVID-19 (a few samples of this study predate the infection). Cell type and time point are not known. The sample taken for sequencing was PBMCs or a T cell subset sorted from them (not recorded which). This chain joins TRBV20-1 and TRBJ2-7, with D possibly matching TRBD2 (5 bases). For the CDR3, the DNA is TGCAGTGCTATCAAACTAGGGATCTCCTACGAGCAGTACTTC. It codes for CSAIKLGISYEQYF.